This T cell receptor beta chain was captured by sequencing in a study of metastatic and nonmetastatic thyroid tumors. As for the study in general: Across blood and tumor or nodule tissue, repertoires from malignant and benign thyroid patients were compared with one another.

TCRdb re-called the PCR reads with MiXCR. Of some 55,000 clones listed, under 30% are singletons. CDR3 length: 17 residues. Germline V lookup: CDR1 SGHNT, CDR2 YYREEE (reference sequence). After removal of 2 bases from V and 2 bases from J, the junction contained 9 bases not matched to a gene. Nobody among the patients had been given any treatment before thyroid surgery. As regards this clone: Its antigen remains unidentified.

Notes on the study in general: Reported TCR beta diversity, measured in blood and tumor, was significantly higher for malignant thyroid tumors than for benign nodules.

Specimen: blood. The chain links TRBV5-4 to TRBJ2-3, with 9 bases lining up with TRBD2. The source is a female donor with papillary thyroid cancer or a benign thyroid nodule (not recorded which). Some clones in this sample may be carry-over from other donors' samples. CDR3 sequence: CASSLGGLAGLTDTQYF. In DNA form, the CDR3 reads TGTGCCAGCAGCTTAGGAGGGCTAGCGGGGCTCACAGATACGCAGTATTTT.